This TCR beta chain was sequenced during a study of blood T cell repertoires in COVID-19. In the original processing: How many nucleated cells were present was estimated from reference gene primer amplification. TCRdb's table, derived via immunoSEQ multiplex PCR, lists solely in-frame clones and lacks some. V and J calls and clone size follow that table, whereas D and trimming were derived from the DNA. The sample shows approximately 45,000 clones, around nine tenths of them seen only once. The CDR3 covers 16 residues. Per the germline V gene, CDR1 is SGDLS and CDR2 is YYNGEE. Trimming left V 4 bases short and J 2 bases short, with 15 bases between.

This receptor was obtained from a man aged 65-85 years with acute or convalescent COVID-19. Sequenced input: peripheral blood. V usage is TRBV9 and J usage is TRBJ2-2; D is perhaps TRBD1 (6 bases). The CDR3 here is CASSPRQDANTGELFF. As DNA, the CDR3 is TGTGCCAGCAGCCCCCGACAGGATGCTAACACCGGGGAGCTGTTTTTT.